What follows describes a single T cell receptor beta chain. Antigen: not known. The sample is drawn from a study of T-cell reconstitution after alpha-beta-depleted transplantation in children. Whole-study findings and limits: At around two months after transplant, the alpha-beta T cells were reportedly derived from several hundred expanded clones that came from non-depleted graft cells.

Preparation of the TCRbeta library used unique molecular identifiers. TCRdb passed the PCR reads through MiXCR, listing each CDR3 protein once. The sample records some 120,000 distinct CDR3 sequences, about 9.4% being singletons. The CDR3 runs 16 residues. CDR1 and CDR2 from the germline V gene are MNHEY and SVGEGT. V trimming: 0 bases; J trimming: 1 base; junction bases outside the gene matches: 4. Here the sequenced sample was PBMCs, taken before TCRalphabeta/CD19-depleted stem cell transplant. J is TRBJ2-3 and V is TRBV6-2 or TRBV6-3; TRBD2 aligns across 7 bases. This sequence originates from a boy aged 2 to 9 with acute lymphoblastic leukemia, due to receive a stem cell transplant. For the CDR3, the DNA is TGTGCCAGCAGTTACTCTGCGGGAGAGGGCACAGATACGCAGTATTTT. Its translation is CASSYSAGEGTDTQYF.